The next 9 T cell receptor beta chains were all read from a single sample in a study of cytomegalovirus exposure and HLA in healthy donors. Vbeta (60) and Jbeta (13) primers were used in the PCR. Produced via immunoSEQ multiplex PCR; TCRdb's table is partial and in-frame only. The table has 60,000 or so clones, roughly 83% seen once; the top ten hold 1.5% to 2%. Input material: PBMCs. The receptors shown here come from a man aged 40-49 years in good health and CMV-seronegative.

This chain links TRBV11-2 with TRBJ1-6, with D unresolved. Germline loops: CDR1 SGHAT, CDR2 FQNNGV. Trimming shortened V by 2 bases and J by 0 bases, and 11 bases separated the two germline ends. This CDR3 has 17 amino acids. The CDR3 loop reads CASSLSGSGSYNSPLHF. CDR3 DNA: TGTGCCAGCAGCTTATCGGGGAGCGGCTCCTATAATTCACCCCTCCACTTT.

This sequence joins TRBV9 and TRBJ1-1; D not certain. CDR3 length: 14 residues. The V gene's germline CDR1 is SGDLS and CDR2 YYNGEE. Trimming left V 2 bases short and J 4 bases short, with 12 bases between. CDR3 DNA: TGTGCCAGCAGCGTTATCGGGAGAGCCACTGAAGCTTTCTTT. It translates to CASSVIGRATEAFF. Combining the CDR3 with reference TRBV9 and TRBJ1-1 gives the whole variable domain DSGVTQTPKHLITATGQRVTLRCSPRSGDLSVYWYQQSLDQGLQFLIQYYNGEERAKGNILERFSAQQFPDLHSELNLSSLELGDSALYFCASSVIGRATEAFFGQGTRLTVV.

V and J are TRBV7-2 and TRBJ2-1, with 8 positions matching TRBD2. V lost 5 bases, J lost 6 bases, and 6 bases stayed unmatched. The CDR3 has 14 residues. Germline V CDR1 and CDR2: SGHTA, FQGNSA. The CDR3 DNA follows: TGTGCCAGCAGCCGGACGGGGGGGCCCAATGAGCAGTTCTTC. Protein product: CASSRTGGPNEQFF.

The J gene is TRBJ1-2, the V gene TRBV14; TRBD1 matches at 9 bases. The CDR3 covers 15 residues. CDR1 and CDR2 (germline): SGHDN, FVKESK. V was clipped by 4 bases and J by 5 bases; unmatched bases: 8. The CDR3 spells CASSPRTGVGYGYTF. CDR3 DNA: TGTGCCAGCAGCCCCCGGACAGGGGTTGGGTATGGCTACACCTTC.

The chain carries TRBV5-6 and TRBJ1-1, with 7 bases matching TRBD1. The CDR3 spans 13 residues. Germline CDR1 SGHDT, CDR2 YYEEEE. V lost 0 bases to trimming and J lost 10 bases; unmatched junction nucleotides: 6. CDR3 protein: CASSLGQGEGAFF. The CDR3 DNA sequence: TGTGCCAGCAGCTTGGGACAGGGCGAAGGAGCTTTCTTT.

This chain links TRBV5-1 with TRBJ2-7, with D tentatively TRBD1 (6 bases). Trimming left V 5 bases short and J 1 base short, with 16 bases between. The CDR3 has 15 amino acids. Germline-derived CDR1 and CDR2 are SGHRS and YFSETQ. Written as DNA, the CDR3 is TGCGCCAGCAGTCCCCCGGTCGACAGGTCCTACGAGCAGTACTTC. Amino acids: CASSPPVDRSYEQYF.

The CDR3 nucleotides are TGTGCCAGCAGTTTATCGATGAATGGGGGCGCTGAAGCTTTCTTT. The encoded protein is CASSLSMNGGAEAFF. The chain is built from TRBV27 and TRBJ1-1, with D tentatively TRBD1 (6 bases). CDR1 and CDR2 (germline): MNHEY, SMNVEV (reference sequence). The CDR3 length is 15 residues. The ends were cut back, 0 bases at V and 6 bases at J, with 14 bases in the middle.

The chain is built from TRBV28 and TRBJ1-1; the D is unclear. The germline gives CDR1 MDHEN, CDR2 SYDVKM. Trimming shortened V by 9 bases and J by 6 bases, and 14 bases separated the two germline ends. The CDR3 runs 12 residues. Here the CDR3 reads CASLGWAPEAFF. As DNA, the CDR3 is TGTGCCAGTTTAGGTTGGGCCCCTGAAGCTTTCTTT.

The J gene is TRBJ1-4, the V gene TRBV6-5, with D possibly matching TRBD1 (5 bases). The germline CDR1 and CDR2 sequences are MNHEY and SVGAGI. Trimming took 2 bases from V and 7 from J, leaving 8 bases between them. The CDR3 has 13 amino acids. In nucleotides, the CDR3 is TGTGCCAGCAGTTACGGAGGGACTGAAAAACTGTTTTTT. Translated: CASSYGGTEKLFF.